Below, 17 T cell receptor beta chains from the same sample are listed, as sequenced in a study of CD4+ T cells in melanoma. Sequenced by immunoSEQ multiplex PCR; TCRdb stores in-frame clones only, minus some. Of 13,000 or so clones in the sample, approximately 72% were seen once. The source material was cells from a culture (not recorded whether cultured in vitro). These receptors originate from a human donor with melanoma.

This rearrangement joins TRBV2 to TRBJ1-6, with a weak D call TRBD1 (5 bases). Trimming removed 1 base at V and 10 bases at J, with 11 bases between. The CDR3 is 14 residues long. Germline V gives CDR1 SNHLY, CDR2 FYNNEI. The CDR3 spells CASSEGSGQSPLHF. Written as DNA, the CDR3 is TGTGCCAGCAGTGAAGGTTCAGGGCAGTCACCCCTCCACTTT.

This chain links TRBV19 with TRBJ2-5, with a possible D match to TRBD1 (6 bases). The V end was cut by 3 bases, the J end by 4 bases, with 9 bases between. The CDR3 sequence is 13 residues long. The germline V gene has CDR1 LNHDA and CDR2 SQIVND (reference sequence). CDR3 protein: CASSILGGETQYF. Written as DNA, the CDR3 is TGTGCCAGTAGTATCCTAGGGGGAGAGACCCAGTACTTC.

CDR3 DNA: TGCGCCAGCAGCTTGAACACCGGGGAGCTGTTTTTT. Translated: CASSLNTGELFF. V and J are TRBV5-1 and TRBJ2-2, with D unclear. Germline CDR1 and CDR2: SGHRS and YFSETQ. The CDR3 is 12 amino acids. V lost 1 base and J 2 bases, leaving 0 bases between the germline ends.

The rearrangement uses TRBV6-5 and TRBJ2-3, with D tentatively TRBD2 (5 bases). The CDR3 is 15 amino acids. CDR1 and CDR2 (germline): MNHEY, SVGAGI. Trimming took 2 bases from V and 0 from J, leaving 9 bases between them. For the CDR3, the DNA is TGTGCCAGCAGTTACCGGACTGGCAGCACAGATACGCAGTATTTT. It codes for CASSYRTGSTDTQYF.

The chain carries TRBV25-1 and TRBJ2-2, with 7 bases fitting TRBD1. Germline V CDR1 and CDR2: MGHDK, SYGVNS. V was clipped by 4 bases and J by 4 bases; unmatched bases: 9. The CDR3 runs 16 residues. The CDR3 loop reads CASSARQGYVTGELFF. The CDR3 DNA reads TGTGCCAGCAGTGCGCGACAGGGCTATGTCACCGGGGAGCTGTTTTTT.

This sequence joins TRBV6-1 and TRBJ2-3; 7 positions match TRBD2. Germline values: CDR1 MNHNS, CDR2 SASEGT. V was clipped by 10 bases and J by 4 bases; unmatched bases: 14. The CDR3 has 15 amino acids. CDR3 loop: CAIHSHGRGADTQYF. CDR3 bases: TGTGCCATCCACAGTCACGGCCGGGGGGCAGATACGCAGTATTTT.

This clone turned up a few times. V gene TRBV6-5 combines with J gene TRBJ1-4; 7 bases match TRBD1. V gave up 5 bases and J gave up 8 bases; unmatched junction bases: 11. Germline V gene data show CDR1 as MNHEY and CDR2 as SVGAGI. The CDR3 has 15 residues. In DNA, the CDR3 is TGTGCCAGCAGTCAATCGACAGGGTTCGGCGAAAAACTGTTTTTT. This gives the protein CASSQSTGFGEKLFF.

V usage is TRBV6-1 and J usage is TRBJ2-3; D is unclear. Germline CDR1 and CDR2: MNHNS and SASEGT. This CDR3 is built from 13 residues. Trimming cost V 8 bases and J 6 bases, with 15 bases left between them. The CDR3 DNA follows: TGTGCCAGCCGGGTCAGGCACACGGATACGCAGTATTTT. Amino acids: CASRVRHTDTQYF.

The rearrangement uses TRBV7-5 and TRBJ1-2; the tabulated D call, TRBD1, remains unverified against the DNA. TRBV7-5 is an annotated pseudogene. This CDR3 comprises 13 residues. CDR3 sequence reads: CASSLVQGYGYTF. Written as DNA, the CDR3 is TGTGCCAGCAGCTTAGTACAGGGCTATGGCTACACCTTC.

This clone has only one observation. This chain links TRBV7-8 with TRBJ2-5; D might be TRBD1 or TRBD2, each matching 5 bases. The V gene lost 5 bases and the J gene lost 4 bases, with 23 bases spanning the gap. Germline lookup yields CDR1 SGHVS and CDR2 FQNEAQ. The CDR3 spans 17 residues. CDR3: CASSPRRIGALRETQYF. CDR3 sequence (DNA): TGTGCCAGCAGCCCCCGACGAATCGGGGCCTTGAGAGAGACCCAGTACTTC.

This chain uses TRBV14 with TRBJ1-4; 7 bases fit TRBD1. CDR3 length equals 14 residues. Trimming cost V 4 bases and J 7 bases; bases outside gene matches: 6. Germline-derived CDR1 and CDR2 are SGHDN and FVKESK. CDR3 protein: CASSRNRGSEKLFF. CDR3 DNA: TGTGCCAGCAGCCGGAACAGGGGCAGTGAAAAACTGTTTTTT.

This chain links TRBV4-1 with TRBJ1-3; perhaps TRBD1 as D (6 bases). This CDR3 is 17 amino acids long. Germline CDR1 is MGHRA and CDR2 is YSYEKL. With 3 bases removed from V and 4 bases from J, the gap between germline ends came to 19 bases. The CDR3 bases are TGCGCCAGCAGCCATCCAGCGACAGGCCAGAGGGGAAACACCATATATTTT. Its translation is CASSHPATGQRGNTIYF.

This rearrangement joins TRBV5-1 to TRBJ1-4, with TRBD1 identical over 9 bases. The CDR3 runs 18 residues. From germline, CDR1 is SGHRS and CDR2 YFSETQ. The V segment lost 5 bases and the J segment 3 bases; nucleotides outside the gene matches: 14. The CDR3 nucleotides are TGCGCCAGCAGGCTGACCGGGACAGGGATCGGGGCTAATGAAAAACTGTTTTTT. This encodes CASRLTGTGIGANEKLFF.

This chain joins TRBV30 and TRBJ2-7, with D unresolved. The germline CDR1 and CDR2 sequences are GTSNPN and SVGIG (reference sequence). The V end lost 0 bases, the J end lost 2 bases, and 11 bases lay between the germline ends. This CDR3 region has 14 residues. The CDR3 is CAWSVNHRPYEQYF. DNA of the CDR3: TGTGCCTGGAGTGTAAATCACCGACCCTACGAGCAGTACTTC.

This rearrangement joins TRBV5-1 to TRBJ2-2; D call uncertain. With 0 bases removed from V and 0 bases from J, the gap between germline ends came to 6 bases. The germline V gene has CDR1 SGHRS and CDR2 YFSETQ. CDR3 length: 15 residues. This CDR3 reads CASSLEDPNTGELFF. The CDR3 DNA is TGCGCCAGCAGCTTGGAAGACCCGAACACCGGGGAGCTGTTTTTT. Full variable domain (rest looked up from reference TRBV5-1 and TRBJ2-2): KAGVTQTPRYLIKTRGQQVTLSCSPISGHRSVSWYQQTPGQGLQFLFEYFSETQRNKGNFPGRFSGRQFSNSRSEMNVSTLELGDSALYLCASSLEDPNTGELFFGEGSRLTVL.

The CDR3 DNA reads TGTGCCATCAGTGGGTGGGGTGGGAACACTGAAGCTTTCTTT. This translates into CAISGWGGNTEAFF. The chain links TRBV10-3 to TRBJ1-1; D unresolved. This CDR3 is built from 14 residues. Trimming pared 4 bases from V and 1 base from J, leaving 10 bases between. CDR1 is ENHRY, CDR2 SYGVKD, per germline.

CDR3 bases: TGCAGTGGGGTCCGAGGAGATGGCTACACCTTC. Amino acid sequence: CSGVRGDGYTF. The chain carries TRBV20-1 and TRBJ1-2; D ambiguous. Trimming took off 7 bases at V and 6 bases at J, with 12 bases between the two ends. This CDR3 spans 11 amino acids. The germline CDR1 and CDR2 sequences are DFQATT and SNEGSKA (reference sequence).